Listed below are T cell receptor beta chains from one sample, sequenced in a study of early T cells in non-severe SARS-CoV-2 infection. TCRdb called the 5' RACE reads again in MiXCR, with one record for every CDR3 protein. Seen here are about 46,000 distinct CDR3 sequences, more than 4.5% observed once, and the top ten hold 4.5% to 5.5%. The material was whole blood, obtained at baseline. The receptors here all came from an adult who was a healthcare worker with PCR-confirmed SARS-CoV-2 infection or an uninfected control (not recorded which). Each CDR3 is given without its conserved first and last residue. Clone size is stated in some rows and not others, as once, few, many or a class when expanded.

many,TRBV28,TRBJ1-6,ASSLSGTVSSPLH
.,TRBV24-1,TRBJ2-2,ATSDFGTSVTGELF
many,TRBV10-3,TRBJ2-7,AISGNPSYEQY
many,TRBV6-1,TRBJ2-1,ASSEGGIRGQF
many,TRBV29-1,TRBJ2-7,SVTSGSTYEQY
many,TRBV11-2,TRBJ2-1,ASGKLSGYNEQF
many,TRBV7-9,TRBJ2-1,ASSSRKTVPWGDNEQF
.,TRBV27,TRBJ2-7,ASSLGTGYSYEQY
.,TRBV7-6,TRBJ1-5,ASSTGGRQPQH
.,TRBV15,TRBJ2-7,ATSRDGLGEQY
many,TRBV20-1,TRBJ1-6,SAPGQGNSPLH
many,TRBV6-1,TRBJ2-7,ASSSRLAGAEYEQY
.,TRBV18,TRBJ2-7,ASSAENAGTGVEEQY
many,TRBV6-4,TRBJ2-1,ASSDQGLAGNEQF
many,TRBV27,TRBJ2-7,ASSSLPTSEQY
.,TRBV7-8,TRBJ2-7,ASSLARELSYEQY
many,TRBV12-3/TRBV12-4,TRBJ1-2,ASKYRRNYGYT
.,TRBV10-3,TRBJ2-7,AIGRDSSSYEQY
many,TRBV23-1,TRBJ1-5,ASTFRATYNQPQH
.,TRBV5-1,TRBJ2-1,ASSLSWSSTDEQF
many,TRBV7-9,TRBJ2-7,ASSLRPGVGSYEQY
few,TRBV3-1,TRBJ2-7,ASSQRGSGLQY
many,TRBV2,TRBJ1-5,ASSGAGGKGNQPQH
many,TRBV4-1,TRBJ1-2,ASSQVDRGYT
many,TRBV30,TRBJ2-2,AWTPLAGMDTGELF
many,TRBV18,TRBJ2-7,ASSPTLYEQY
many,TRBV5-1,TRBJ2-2,ASSLGQELVGELF
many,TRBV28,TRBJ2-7,ASSVHSEQY
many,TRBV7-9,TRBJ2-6,ASSAGGVGGANVLT
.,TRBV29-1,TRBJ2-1,SVPDEQF
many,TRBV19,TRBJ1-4,ASVGQVNEKLF
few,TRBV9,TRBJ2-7,ASSVAGGGPYEQY
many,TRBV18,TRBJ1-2,ASSPRGDTTYGYT
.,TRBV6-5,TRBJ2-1,ASSYLAESSYNEQF
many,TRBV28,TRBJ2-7,ASSSAQVPEQY
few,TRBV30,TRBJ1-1,AWIRYMNTEAF
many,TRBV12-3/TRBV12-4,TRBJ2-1,ASSPRTPLGNEQF
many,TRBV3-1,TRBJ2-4,ASSQGRGIQY
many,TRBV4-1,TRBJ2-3,ASSPPSTGLAGVPDTQY
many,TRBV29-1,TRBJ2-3,SVPTLLAGLTGDTQY
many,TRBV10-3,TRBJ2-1,AIGSLGEQF
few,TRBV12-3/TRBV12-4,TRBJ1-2,ASSSPGQVRGYT
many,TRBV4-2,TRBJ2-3,ASSHTGVLDTQY
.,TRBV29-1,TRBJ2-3,SVVSGQVLPDAQY
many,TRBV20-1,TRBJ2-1,SAEAPGLAVNEQF
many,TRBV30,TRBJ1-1,AWTEGRPNTEAF
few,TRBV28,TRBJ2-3,ASSLGAGDTDTQY
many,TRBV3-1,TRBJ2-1,ASSQMTSSYNEQF
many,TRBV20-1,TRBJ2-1,SARDPPRQGIGEQF
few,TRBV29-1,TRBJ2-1,SVGRPSGSYNEQF
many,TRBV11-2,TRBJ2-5,ASSLLDGQGETQY
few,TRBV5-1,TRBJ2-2,ASSLAEAGELF
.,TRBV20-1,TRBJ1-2,SARVPGGYGYT
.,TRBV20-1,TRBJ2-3,SARLAGGTDTQY
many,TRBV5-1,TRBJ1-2,ASSPTRDGYGYT
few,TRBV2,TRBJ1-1,ASRPTARRGNTEAF
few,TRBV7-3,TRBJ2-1,ASSPRTGEDNEQF